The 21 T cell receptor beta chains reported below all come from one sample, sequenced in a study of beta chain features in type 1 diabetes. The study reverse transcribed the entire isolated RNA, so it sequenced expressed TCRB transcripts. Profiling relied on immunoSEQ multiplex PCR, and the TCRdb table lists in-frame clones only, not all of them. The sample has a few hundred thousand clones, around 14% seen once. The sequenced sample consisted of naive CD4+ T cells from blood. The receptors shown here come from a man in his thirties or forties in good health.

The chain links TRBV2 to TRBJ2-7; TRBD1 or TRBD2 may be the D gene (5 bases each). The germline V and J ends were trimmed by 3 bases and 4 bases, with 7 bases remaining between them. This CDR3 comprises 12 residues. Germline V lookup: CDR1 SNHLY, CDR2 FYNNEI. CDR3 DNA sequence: TGTGCCAGCAGTGAGGGGGTGTACGAGCAGTACTTC. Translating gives CASSEGVYEQYF. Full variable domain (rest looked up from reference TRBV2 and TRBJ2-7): EPEVTQTPSHQVTQMGQEVILRCVPISNHLYFYWYRQILGQKVEFLVSFYNNEISEKSEIFDDQFSVERPDGSNFTLKIRSTKLEDSAMYFCASSEGVYEQYFGPGTRLTVT.

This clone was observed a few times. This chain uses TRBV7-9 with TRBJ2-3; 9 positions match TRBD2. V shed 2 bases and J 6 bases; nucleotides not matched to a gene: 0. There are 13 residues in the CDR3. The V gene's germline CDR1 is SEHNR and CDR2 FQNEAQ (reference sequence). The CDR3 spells CASSLSGRDTQYF. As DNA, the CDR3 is TGTGCCAGCAGCTTAAGCGGGAGGGATACGCAGTATTTT.

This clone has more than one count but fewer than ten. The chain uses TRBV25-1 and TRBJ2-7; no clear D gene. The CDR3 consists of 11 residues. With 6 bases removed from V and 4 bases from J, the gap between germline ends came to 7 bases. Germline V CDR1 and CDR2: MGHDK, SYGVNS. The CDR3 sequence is CASRFSYEQYF. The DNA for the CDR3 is TGTGCCAGCAGATTTAGTTACGAGCAGTACTTC.

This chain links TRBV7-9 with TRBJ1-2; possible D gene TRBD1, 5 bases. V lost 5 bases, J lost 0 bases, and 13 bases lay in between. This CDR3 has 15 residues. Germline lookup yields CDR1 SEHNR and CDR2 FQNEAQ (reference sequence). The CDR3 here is CASSEWAGTNYGYTF. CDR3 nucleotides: TGTGCCAGCAGCGAATGGGCAGGGACTAACTATGGCTACACCTTC.

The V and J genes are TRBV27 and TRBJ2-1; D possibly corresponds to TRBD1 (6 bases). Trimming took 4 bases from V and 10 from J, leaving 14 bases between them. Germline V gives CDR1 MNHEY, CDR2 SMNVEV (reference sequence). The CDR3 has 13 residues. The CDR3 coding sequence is TGTGCCAGCAGTTATACAGGGTTACAGGAGCAGTTCTTC. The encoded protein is CASSYTGLQEQFF.

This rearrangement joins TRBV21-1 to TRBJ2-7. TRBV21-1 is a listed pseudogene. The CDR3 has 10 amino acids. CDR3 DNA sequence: TGTGCCACCCCCACCTACGAGCAGTACGTC. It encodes CATPTYEQYV.

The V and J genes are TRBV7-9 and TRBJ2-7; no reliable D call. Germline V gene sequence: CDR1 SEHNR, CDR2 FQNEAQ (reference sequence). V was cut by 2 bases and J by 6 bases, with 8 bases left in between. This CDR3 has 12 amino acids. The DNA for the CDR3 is TGTGCCAGCAGCTTAATGCGGTCCGAGCAGTACGTC. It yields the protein CASSLMRSEQYV.

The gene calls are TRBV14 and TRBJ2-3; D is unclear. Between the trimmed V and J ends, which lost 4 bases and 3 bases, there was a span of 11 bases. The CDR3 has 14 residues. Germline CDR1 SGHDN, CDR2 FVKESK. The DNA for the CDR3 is TGTGCCAGCAGCCTTCAGTACCGGACAGATACGCAGTATTTT. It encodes CASSLQYRTDTQYF. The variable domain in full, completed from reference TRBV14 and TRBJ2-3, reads EAGVTQFPSHSVIEKGQTVTLRCDPISGHDNLYWYRRVMGKEIKFLLHFVKESKQDESGMPNNRFLAERTGGTYSTLKVQPAELEDSGVYFCASSLQYRTDTQYFGPGTRLTVL.

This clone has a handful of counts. For the CDR3, the DNA is TGCGCCAGCAGCCAGATCGAGGGGGGTCACTATGGCTACACCTTC. Protein product: CASSQIEGGHYGYTF. The chain uses TRBV4-3 and TRBJ1-2, with D perhaps matching TRBD1 (6 bases). CDR1 LGHNA and CDR2 YSLEER come from the germline V gene. CDR3 length equals 15 residues. V lost 3 bases and J 3 bases, leaving 14 bases between the germline ends.

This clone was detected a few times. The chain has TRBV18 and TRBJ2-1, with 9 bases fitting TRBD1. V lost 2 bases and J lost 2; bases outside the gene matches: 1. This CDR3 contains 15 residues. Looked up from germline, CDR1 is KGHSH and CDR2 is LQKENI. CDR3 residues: CASSPDRGTYNEQFF. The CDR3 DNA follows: TGTGCCAGCTCACCAGACAGGGGGACCTACAATGAGCAGTTCTTC. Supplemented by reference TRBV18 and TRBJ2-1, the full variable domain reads NAGVMQNPRHLVRRRGQEARLRCSPMKGHSHVYWYRQLPEEGLKFMVYLQKENIIDESGMPKERFSAEFPKEGPSILRIQQVVRGDSAAYFCASSPDRGTYNEQFFGPGTRLTVL.

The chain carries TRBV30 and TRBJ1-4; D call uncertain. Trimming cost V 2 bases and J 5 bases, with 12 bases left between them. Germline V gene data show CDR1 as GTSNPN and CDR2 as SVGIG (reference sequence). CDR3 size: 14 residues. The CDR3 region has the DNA TGTGCCTGGAGTAGATGGCAGCCGAATGAAAAACTGTTTTTT. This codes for CAWSRWQPNEKLFF. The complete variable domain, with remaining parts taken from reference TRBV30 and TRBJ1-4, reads SQTIHQWPATLVQPVGSPLSLECTVEGTSNPNLYWYRQAAGRGLQLLFYSVGIGQISSEVPQNLSASRPQDRQFILSSKKLLLSDSGFYLCAWSRWQPNEKLFFGSGTQLSVL.

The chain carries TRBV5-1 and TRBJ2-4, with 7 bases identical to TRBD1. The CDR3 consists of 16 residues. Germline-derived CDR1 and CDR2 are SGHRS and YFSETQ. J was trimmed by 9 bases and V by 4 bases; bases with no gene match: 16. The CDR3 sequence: CASSPQQGQPPGIQYF. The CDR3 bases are TGCGCCAGCAGCCCCCAACAGGGACAGCCGCCGGGCATTCAGTACTTC. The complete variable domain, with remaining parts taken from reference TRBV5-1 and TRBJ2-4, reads KAGVTQTPRYLIKTRGQQVTLSCSPISGHRSVSWYQQTPGQGLQFLFEYFSETQRNKGNFPGRFSGRQFSNSRSEMNVSTLELGDSALYLCASSPQQGQPPGIQYFGAGTRLSVL.

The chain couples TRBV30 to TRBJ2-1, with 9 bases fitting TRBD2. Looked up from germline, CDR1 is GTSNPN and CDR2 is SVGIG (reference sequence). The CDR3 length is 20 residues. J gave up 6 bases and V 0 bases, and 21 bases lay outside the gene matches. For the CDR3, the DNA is TGTGCCTGGAGTGTAAATTCCCTAGCGGGACTTCGATCATTCCCCAATGAGCAGTTCTTC. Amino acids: CAWSVNSLAGLRSFPNEQFF.

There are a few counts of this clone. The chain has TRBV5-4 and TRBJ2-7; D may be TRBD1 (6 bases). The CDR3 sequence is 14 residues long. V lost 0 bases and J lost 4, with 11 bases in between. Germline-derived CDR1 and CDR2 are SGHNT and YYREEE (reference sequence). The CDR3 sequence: CASSLAGQGYEQYV. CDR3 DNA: TGTGCCAGCAGCTTGGCCGGCCAGGGGTACGAGCAGTACGTC.

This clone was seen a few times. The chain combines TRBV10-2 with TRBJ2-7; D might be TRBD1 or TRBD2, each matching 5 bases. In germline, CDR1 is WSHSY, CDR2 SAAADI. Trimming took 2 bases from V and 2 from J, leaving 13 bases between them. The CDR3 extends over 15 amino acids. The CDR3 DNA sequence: TGCGCCAGCAGTGAGATTGGGACGCCTACCTACGAGCAGTACTTC. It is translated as CASSEIGTPTYEQYF.

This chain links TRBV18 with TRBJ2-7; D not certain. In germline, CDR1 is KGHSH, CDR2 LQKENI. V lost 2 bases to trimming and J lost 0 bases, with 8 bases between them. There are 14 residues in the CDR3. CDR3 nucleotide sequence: TGTGCCAGCTCACCATCCCGAAGCTCCTACGAGCAGTACTTC. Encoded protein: CASSPSRSSYEQYF.

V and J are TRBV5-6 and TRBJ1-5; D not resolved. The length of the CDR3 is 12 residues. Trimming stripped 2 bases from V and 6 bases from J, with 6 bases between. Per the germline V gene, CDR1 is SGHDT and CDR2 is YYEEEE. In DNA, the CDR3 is TGTGCCAGCAGCTTTTACAGTCAGCCCCAGCATTTT. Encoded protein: CASSFYSQPQHF.

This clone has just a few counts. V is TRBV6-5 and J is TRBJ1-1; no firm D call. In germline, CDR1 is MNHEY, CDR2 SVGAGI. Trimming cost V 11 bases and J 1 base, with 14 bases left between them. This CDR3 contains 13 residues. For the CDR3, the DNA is TGTGCCTGGGAGCTGACGAAGAACACTGAAGCTTTCTTT. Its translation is CAWELTKNTEAFF.

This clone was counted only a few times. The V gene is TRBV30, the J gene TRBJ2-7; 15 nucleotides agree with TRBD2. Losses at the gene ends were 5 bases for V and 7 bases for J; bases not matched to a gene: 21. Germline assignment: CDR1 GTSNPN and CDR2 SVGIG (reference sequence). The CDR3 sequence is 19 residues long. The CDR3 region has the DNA TGTGCCTGGCCGACTCCGGGGACTAGCGGGAGGTTCTTAAGGTGGGAGCAGTACGTC. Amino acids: CAWPTPGTSGRFLRWEQYV.

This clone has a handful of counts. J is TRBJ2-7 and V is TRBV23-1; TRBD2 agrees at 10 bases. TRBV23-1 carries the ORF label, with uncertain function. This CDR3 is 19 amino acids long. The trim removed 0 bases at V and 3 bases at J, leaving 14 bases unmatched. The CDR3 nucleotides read TGCGCCAGCAGTCAATCCCGGAAGAGCCTAGCGGGAGCGCTCTACGAGCAGTACGTC. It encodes CASSQSRKSLAGALYEQYV.

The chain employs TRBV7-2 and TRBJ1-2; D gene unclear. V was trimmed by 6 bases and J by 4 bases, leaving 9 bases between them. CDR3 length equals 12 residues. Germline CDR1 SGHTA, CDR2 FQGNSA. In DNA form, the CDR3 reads TGTGCCAGCAGAGAAGGGTCCTATGGCTACACCTTC. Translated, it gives CASREGSYGYTF.